This T cell receptor beta chain was captured by sequencing in a study of siplizumab effects on memory and regulatory T cells (dated by TCRdb to about 2019). For context, the study as a whole: The effect of the anti-CD2 antibody siplizumab on alloreactive T-cell subsets was examined in allogeneic mixed lymphocyte reactions constructed from human PBMCs. General study outcomes and caveats: Unstimulated naive T cells appeared to be more diverse than memory T cells, and naive cells seemed to make a substantial contribution to the alloresponse. Among mappable alloreactive CD4+ clones, the Treg-derived fraction averaged around 70% with siplizumab versus about 27% in control reactions. Because sequences at frequencies below about 10^-5 were poorly captured, only a minor fraction of alloreactive clones could be mapped back to unstimulated subsets. For roughly 80-96% of proliferating CD4+ or CD8+ clones, no naive or memory phenotype could be assigned. Whether proliferating Tregs from siplizumab cultures actually had suppressive function was not functionally confirmed. The cumulative frequency of alloreactive sequences traceable to unstimulated CD4+ memory T cells was significantly reduced by siplizumab.

Library preparation used the immunoSEQ multiplex PCR assay. The deep sequencing platform assayed 80,000 to 100,000 TCR templates per sample. Genomic DNA extracted from sorted T cells was used for TCRbeta CDR3 sequencing. In the paper's pipeline: The R programming language was used for clonal analysis of TCRbeta CDR3 data. Comparing unstimulated samples against CFSE-low samples taken after the reaction was how alloreactive CD4+ and CD8+ clones were defined. Regulatory or non-regulatory origin of alloreactive CD4+ clones was assigned by matching sequences to the sorted unstimulated Treg and non-Treg repertoires. The table was pulled from immuneACCESS by TCRdb, which kept in-frame rearrangements only. Such tables lose some clones; where checked, under half of the loss comes from unresolved V genes, and the rest has no known cause. From that table come the V and J calls and clone size; the DNA was used to work out D and trimming. This sample lists approximately 100,000 clones; about 93% were detected once. The ten top clones hold roughly 0.64% of the sample.

From V the trimming removes 2 bases and from J it removes 5 bases, while the gene matches leave 6 bases of the junction unaccounted for. Sequences SGHKS (CDR1) and YYEKEE (CDR2) are obtained from the germline V gene (reference sequence). Including the terminal cysteine and phenylalanine, the CDR3 comprises 15 residues. Left in the record is the CDR3 DNA by itself, 45 bases read in frame from the first base. TCRbeta CDR3 sequencing was performed on sorted unstimulated T cells and on proliferating T cells recovered from mixed lymphocyte reactions. Fresh whole blood from over eight HLA-typed healthy donors served as the source for isolating PBMCs. Unstimulated CD4+ regulatory T cells were FACS-sorted to map the origin of alloreactive clones. Points on this clone: Its antigen specificity is not known. It has no much larger one-base neighbor in the sample; base qualities were not kept.

The rearrangement combines TRBV5-5 with TRBJ2-2; TRBD1 aligns with 7 central bases. The material sequenced was Tregs sorted from blood. The source is a human donor in good health. The nucleotide sequence is TGTGCCAGCAGCTTCCTGAGGGGGCAGACCGGGGAGCTGTTTTTT. Its protein reads: CASSFLRGQTGELFF. With all but the CDR3 taken from the reference TRBV5-5 and TRBJ2-2 genes, the full variable domain is: DAGVTQSPTHLIKTRGQQVTLRCSPISGHKSVSWYQQVLGQGPQFIFQYYEKEERGRGNFPDRFSARQFPNYSSELNVNALLLGDSALYLCASSFLRGQTGELFFGEGSRLTVL.